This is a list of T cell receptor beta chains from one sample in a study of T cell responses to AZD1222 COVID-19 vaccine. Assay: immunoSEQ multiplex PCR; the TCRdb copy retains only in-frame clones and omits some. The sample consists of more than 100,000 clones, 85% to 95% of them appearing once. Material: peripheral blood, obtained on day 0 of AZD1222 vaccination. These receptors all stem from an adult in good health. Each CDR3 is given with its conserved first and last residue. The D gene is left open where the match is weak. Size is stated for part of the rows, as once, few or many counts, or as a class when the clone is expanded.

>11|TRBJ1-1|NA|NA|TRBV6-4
CASSDGGEAFF
TGTGCCAGCAGTGACGGGGGTGAAGCTTTCTTT
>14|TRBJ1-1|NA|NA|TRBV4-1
CASSQGQMNTEAFF
TGCGCCAGCAGCCAAGGACAGATGAACACTGAAGCTTTCTTT
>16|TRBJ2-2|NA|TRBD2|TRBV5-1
CASSDGLAGVGGELFF
TGCGCCAGCAGCGACGGACTAGCGGGAGTAGGGGGGGAGCTGTTTTTT
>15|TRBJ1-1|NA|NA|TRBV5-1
CASSLGRTGWAEAFF
TGCGCCAGCAGCTTGGGGAGGACGGGTTGGGCGGAAGCTTTCTTT
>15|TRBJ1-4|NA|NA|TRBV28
CASSLSEGTNEKLFF
TGTGCCAGCAGTCTCTCAGAGGGGACTAATGAAAAACTGTTTTTT
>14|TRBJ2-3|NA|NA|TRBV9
CASSPSWNSYTQYF
TGTGCCAGCAGCCCCAGTTGGAATTCTTATACGCAGTATTTT
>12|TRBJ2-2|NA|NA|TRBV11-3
CASRLWGGELFF
TGTGCCAGCAGGTTGTGGGGCGGGGAGCTGTTTTTT
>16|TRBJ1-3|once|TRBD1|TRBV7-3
CASSPGQGSAGNTIYF
TGTGCCAGCAGCCCGGGACAGGGGAGTGCTGGAAACACCATATATTTT
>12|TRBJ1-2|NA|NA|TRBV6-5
CASPPEVGGYTF
TGTGCCAGCCCGCCGGAGGTGGGAGGCTACACCTTC
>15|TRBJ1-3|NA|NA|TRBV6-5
CASSLMGYSGNTIYF
TGTGCCAGCAGCCTAATGGGGTACTCTGGAAACACCATATATTTT
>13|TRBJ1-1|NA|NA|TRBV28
CASGFERNTEAFF
TGTGCCAGCGGTTTCGAGAGGAACACTGAAGCTTTCTTT
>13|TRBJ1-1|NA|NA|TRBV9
CASSLGQRTEAFF
TGTGCCAGCAGCCTCGGACAGCGCACTGAAGCTTTCTTT
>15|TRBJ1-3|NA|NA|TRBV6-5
CASSYQTSSGNTIYF
TGTGCCAGCAGTTACCAGACAAGCTCTGGAAACACCATATATTTT
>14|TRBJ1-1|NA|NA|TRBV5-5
CASSLAVVGVEAFF
TGTGCCAGCAGCTTGGCCGTGGTCGGGGTTGAAGCTTTCTTT
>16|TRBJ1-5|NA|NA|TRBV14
CASQADRRYSNQPQHF
TGTGCCAGTCAAGCTGACAGACGGTATAGCAATCAGCCCCAGCATTTT
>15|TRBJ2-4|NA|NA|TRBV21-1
CASSRGGQGKNIQYF
TGTGCCAGCAGCAGGGGGGGACAGGGGAAAAACATTCAGTACTTC
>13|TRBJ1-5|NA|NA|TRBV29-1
CSVGGQSNQPQHF
TGCAGCGTTGGCGGACAGAGCAATCAGCCCCAGCATTTT
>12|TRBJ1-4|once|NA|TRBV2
CASSFDGEKLFF
TGTGCCAGCAGTTTTGACGGTGAAAAACTGTTTTTT
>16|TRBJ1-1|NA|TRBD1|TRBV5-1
CASSLSQGALYTEAFF
TGCGCCAGCAGCTTGTCACAGGGGGCTCTTTACACTGAAGCTTTCTTT
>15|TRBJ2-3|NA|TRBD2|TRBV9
CASSPLAGEGDTQYF
TGTGCCAGCAGCCCACTAGCGGGAGAAGGGGATACGCAGTATTTT
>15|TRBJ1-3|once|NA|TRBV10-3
CAIRDWEFSGNTIYF
TGTGCCATCAGGGACTGGGAGTTCTCTGGAAACACCATATATTTT
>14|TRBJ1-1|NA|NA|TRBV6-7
CASRVGEGDDEAFF
TGTGCCAGCAGGGTGGGAGAGGGAGACGATGAAGCTTTCTTT
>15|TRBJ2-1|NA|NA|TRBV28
CASGGLLTSYNEQFF
TGTGCCAGCGGGGGACTCCTCACCTCCTACAATGAGCAGTTCTTC
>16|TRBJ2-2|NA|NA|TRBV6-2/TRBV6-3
CASSYIASTNTGELFF
TGTGCCAGCAGTTACATCGCATCCACGAACACCGGGGAGCTGTTTTTT
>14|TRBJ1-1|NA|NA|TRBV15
CATSRDYAGTEAFF
TGTGCCACCAGCAGAGATTATGCGGGGACTGAAGCTTTCTTT
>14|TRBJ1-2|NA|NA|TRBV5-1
CASSPQVLAYGYTF
TGCGCCAGCAGCCCACAGGTTCTGGCCTATGGCTACACCTTC
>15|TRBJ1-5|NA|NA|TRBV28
CASSGRQGWNQPQHF
TGTGCCAGCAGTGGTCGGCAGGGCTGGAATCAGCCCCAGCATTTT
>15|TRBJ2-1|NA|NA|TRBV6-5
CASSYLLANYNEQFF
TGTGCCAGCAGTTACCTCCTAGCTAACTACAATGAGCAGTTCTTC
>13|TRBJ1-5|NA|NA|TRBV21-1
CASRGGMNQPQHF
TGTGCCAGCAGAGGGGGTATGAATCAGCCCCAGCATTTT
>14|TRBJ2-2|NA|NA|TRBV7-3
CASSLQISTGELFF
TGTGCCAGCAGCTTACAGATAAGCACCGGGGAGCTGTTTTTT
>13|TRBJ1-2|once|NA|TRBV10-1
CASSPSQGGGYTF
TGCGCCAGCAGTCCCTCCCAGGGAGGAGGCTACACCTTC
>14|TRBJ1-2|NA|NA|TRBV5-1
CASSLWQGKDGYTF
TGCGCCAGCAGCTTGTGGCAGGGGAAGGATGGCTACACCTTC
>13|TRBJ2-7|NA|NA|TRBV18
CASSPAAAYEQYF
TGTGCCAGCTCACCGGCGGCAGCCTACGAGCAGTACTTC
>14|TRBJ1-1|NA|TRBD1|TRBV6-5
CASSKLQGITEAFF
TGTGCCAGCAGTAAGCTACAGGGGATCACTGAAGCTTTCTTT
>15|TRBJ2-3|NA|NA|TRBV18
CASSPGRGVADTQYF
TGTGCCAGCTCCCCGGGAAGAGGGGTGGCAGATACGCAGTATTTT
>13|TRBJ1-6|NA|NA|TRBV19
CASKDSLASPLHF
TGTGCCAGTAAAGACAGCCTCGCCTCACCCCTCCACTTT
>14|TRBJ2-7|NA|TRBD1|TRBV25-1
CASSGTGMVAEQYF
TGTGCCAGCAGTGGGACAGGGATGGTGGCCGAGCAGTACTTC
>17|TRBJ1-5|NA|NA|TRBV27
CASSLGGGGNRRQPQHF
TGTGCCAGCAGTTTAGGAGGCGGTGGGAACAGGCGTCAGCCCCAGCATTTT
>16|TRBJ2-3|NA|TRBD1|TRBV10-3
CAISGTQGKVSDTQYF
TGTGCCATCAGTGGGACACAGGGGAAGGTATCAGATACGCAGTATTTT
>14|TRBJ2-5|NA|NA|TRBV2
CASRWGGPTETQYF
TGTGCCAGCAGGTGGGGGGGGCCGACGGAGACCCAGTACTTC
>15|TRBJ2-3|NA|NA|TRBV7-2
CASSLNPAHSSTQYF
TGTGCCAGCAGCTTGAATCCAGCTCACTCCAGTACGCAGTATTTT
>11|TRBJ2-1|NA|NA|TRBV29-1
CSAQGGNEQFF
TGCAGCGCCCAGGGGGGAAATGAGCAGTTCTTC
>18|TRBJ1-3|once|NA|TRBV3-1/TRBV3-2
CASSRGRPGSYSGNTIYF
TGTGCCAGCAGCCGAGGGAGGCCGGGATCCTACTCTGGAAACACCATATATTTT
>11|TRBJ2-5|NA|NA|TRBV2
CASRQAETQYF
TGTGCCAGCAGACAGGCGGAGACCCAGTACTTC
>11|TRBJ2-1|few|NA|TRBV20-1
CSAAGYLEQFF
TGCAGTGCTGCAGGGTATCTTGAGCAGTTCTTC
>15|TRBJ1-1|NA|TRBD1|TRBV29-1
CSVGNTGGSNTEAFF
TGCAGCGTTGGGAATACAGGGGGCTCGAACACTGAAGCTTTCTTT
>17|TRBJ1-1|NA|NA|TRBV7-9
CASSLGPPRQVFTEAFF
TGTGCCAGCAGCTTAGGACCCCCGAGACAGGTTTTCACTGAAGCTTTCTTT
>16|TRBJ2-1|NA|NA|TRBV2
CASNRDSGTNYNEQFF
TGTGCCAGTAACAGGGATTCCGGGACCAACTACAATGAGCAGTTCTTC
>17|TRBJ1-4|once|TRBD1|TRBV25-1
CASSEYTGAWGYEKLFF
TGTGCCAGCAGTGAATACACAGGGGCCTGGGGCTATGAAAAACTGTTTTTT
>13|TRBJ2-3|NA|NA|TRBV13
CASSTQNTDTQYF
TGTGCCAGCAGCACCCAGAACACAGATACGCAGTATTTT
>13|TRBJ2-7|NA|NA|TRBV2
CASGWFPNNEQYF
TGTGCCAGTGGGTGGTTCCCGAACAACGAGCAGTACTTC
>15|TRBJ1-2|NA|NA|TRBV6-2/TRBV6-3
CASSYPPRTAYGYTF
TGTGCCAGCAGTTATCCCCCCCGGACGGCTTATGGCTACACCTTC
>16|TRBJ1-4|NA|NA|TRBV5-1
CASSSGGLATNEKLFF
TGCGCCAGCAGCTCTGGAGGGCTTGCAACTAATGAAAAACTGTTTTTT
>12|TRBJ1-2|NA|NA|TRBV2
CASSEGAGGYTF
TGTGCCAGCAGTGAAGGAGCAGGAGGCTACACCTTC
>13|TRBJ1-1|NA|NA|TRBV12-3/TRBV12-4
CASSSDSLTEAFF
TGTGCCAGCAGCTCGGACAGTCTCACTGAAGCTTTCTTT
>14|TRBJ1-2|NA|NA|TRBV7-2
CASSLTGGGYGYTF
TGTGCCAGCAGCTTAACGGGCGGCGGCTATGGCTACACCTTC
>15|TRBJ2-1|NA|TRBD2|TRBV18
CASSSGLAGGNEQFF
TGTGCCAGCTCATCGGGACTAGCGGGGGGCAATGAGCAGTTCTTC
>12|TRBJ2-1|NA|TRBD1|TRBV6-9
CASSLLDRDPFF
TGTGCCAGCAGTTTGCTCGACAGGGATCCGTTCTTC
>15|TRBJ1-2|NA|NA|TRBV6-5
CASSRSGVTNYGYTF
TGTGCCAGCAGTCGCTCGGGGGTTACTAACTATGGCTACACCTTC
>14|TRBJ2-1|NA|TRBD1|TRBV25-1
CASSPGTGSNEQFF
TGTGCCAGCAGTCCCGGGACAGGAAGCAATGAGCAGTTCTTC